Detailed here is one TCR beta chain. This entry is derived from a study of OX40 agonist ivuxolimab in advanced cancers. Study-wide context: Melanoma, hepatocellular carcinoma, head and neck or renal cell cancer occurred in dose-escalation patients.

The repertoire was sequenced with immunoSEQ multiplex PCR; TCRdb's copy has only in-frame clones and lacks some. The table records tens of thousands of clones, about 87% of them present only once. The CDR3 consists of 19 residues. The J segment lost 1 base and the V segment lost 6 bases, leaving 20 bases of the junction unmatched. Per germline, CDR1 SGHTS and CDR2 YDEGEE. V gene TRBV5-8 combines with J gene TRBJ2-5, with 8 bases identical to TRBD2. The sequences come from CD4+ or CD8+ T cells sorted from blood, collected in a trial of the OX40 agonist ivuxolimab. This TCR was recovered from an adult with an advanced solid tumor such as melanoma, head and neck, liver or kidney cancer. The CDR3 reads CASTPGPGTRQPFQETQYF. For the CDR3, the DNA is TGTGCCAGCACCCCCGGTCCTGGGACTAGGCAACCTTTCCAAGAGACCCAGTACTTC.